The source of this T cell receptor beta chain is a study of blood T cell repertoires in COVID-19. Across the study: Acute-phase and convalescent COVID-19 samples originated in the United States, Italy and Spain. The analysed material was cDNA or gDNA that came from T cells, B-cell-depleted T cells, or PBMCs.

The CDR3 spans 15 residues. Germline CDR1 reads SGHAT; CDR2 reads FQNNGV. With V trimmed by 3 bases and J by 5 bases, 9 bases remained unmatched. Per the original methods: It was from reference gene primer amplification that nucleated cell counts were estimated. Method: immunoSEQ multiplex PCR; TCRdb's copy keeps in-frame clones and lacks some. D and trimming were read from the DNA, whereas the V and J calls and clone size are those reported in that table. Of about 330,000 clones in the sample, more than 75% were seen once. The rearrangement uses TRBV11-2 and TRBJ1-1; 7 bases map to TRBD1. This sequence was found in a woman in her fifties or sixties with acute or convalescent COVID-19. Sequenced: peripheral blood. The CDR3 protein is CASSFLGQVRTEAFF. CDR3 DNA sequence: TGTGCCAGCAGCTTCCTAGGACAGGTGAGGACTGAAGCTTTCTTT.